Presented here are 28 T cell receptor beta chains from one specimen sequenced in a study of T cell changes during pregnancy in multiple sclerosis. TCRdb keeps only in-frame clones here, not all; method: immunoSEQ multiplex PCR. The sample has around 17,000 clones; around 96% are singletons. The sequencing used peripheral blood, collected in the third trimester of pregnancy. The receptors stem from a female donor with multiple sclerosis, enrolled in a pregnancy study.

The chain combines TRBV7-9 with TRBJ2-7; D is unresolved. Germline CDR1 is SEHNR and CDR2 is FQNEAQ (reference sequence). The germline V and J ends were trimmed by 0 bases and 3 bases, with 9 bases remaining between them. The CDR3 is 14 residues long. The CDR3 sequence is CASSLAFGFYEQYF. The CDR3 coding sequence is TGTGCCAGCAGCTTAGCTTTCGGTTTCTACGAGCAGTACTTC.

J is TRBJ1-2 and V is TRBV10-3; weak D call: TRBD1 (5 bases). Germline CDR1 ENHRY, CDR2 SYGVKD. V was cut by 0 bases and J by 8 bases, with 13 bases left in between. The CDR3 is 14 residues long. The CDR3 DNA sequence: TGTGCCATCAGTGAGTCGAATCGCAGGGAAGGCTACACCTTC. Translation gives CAISESNRREGYTF.

This sequence joins TRBV18 and TRBJ2-7, with D possibly TRBD1 on 6 matching bases. In germline, CDR1 is KGHSH, CDR2 LQKENI. The CDR3 totals 15 residues. V was pared by 0 bases and J by 2 bases, with 11 bases between. The CDR3: CASSPPGAGAYEQYF. The CDR3 coding sequence is TGTGCCAGCTCACCACCGGGAGCAGGGGCCTACGAGCAGTACTTC.

The chain combines TRBV7-6 with TRBJ2-1; 9 positions agree with TRBD2. V was pared by 5 bases and J by 6 bases, with 2 bases of the junction left unmatched. The CDR3 loop spans 13 amino acids. Germline assignment: CDR1 SGHVS and CDR2 FNYEAQ. The DNA of the CDR3 is TGTGCCAGCAGCCAGGGACTAGCCAATGAGCAGTTCTTC. Its translation: CASSQGLANEQFF.

The chain joins TRBV25-1 to TRBJ2-7; tentative D call: TRBD2 (6 bases). The CDR3 runs 13 residues. V dropped 3 bases and J dropped 6 bases, with 12 bases sitting between them. CDR1 is MGHDK and CDR2 is SYGVNS in the germline V gene. CDR3 region: CASSEGGRFEQYF. The CDR3 bases are TGTGCCAGCAGTGAGGGGGGTAGGTTCGAGCAGTACTTC.

The J gene is TRBJ2-1, the V gene TRBV27; TRBD2 agrees at 8 bases. Per the germline V gene, CDR1 is MNHEY and CDR2 is SMNVEV (reference sequence). This CDR3 spans 12 amino acids. V lost 5 bases, J lost 11 bases, and 5 bases stayed unmatched. As DNA, the CDR3 is TGTGCCAGCAGTCCTCGGACTAGCCAGCAGTTCTTC. Its protein product is CASSPRTSQQFF.

The V and J genes are TRBV19 and TRBJ2-1, with 10 bases lining up with TRBD2. CDR3 length: 15 amino acids. J gave up 4 bases and V 6 bases, and 6 bases lay outside the gene matches. CDR1 and CDR2 from the germline V gene are LNHDA and SQIVND (reference sequence). The CDR3 protein is CASRATSGVYNEQFF. The DNA of the CDR3 is TGTGCCAGTAGGGCTACTAGCGGGGTATACAATGAGCAGTTCTTC.

The chain is built from TRBV20-1 and TRBJ1-5; D not resolved. The ends were cut back, 4 bases at V and 9 bases at J, with 7 bases in the middle. This CDR3 contains 10 residues. Germline V gene sequence: CDR1 DFQATT, CDR2 SNEGSKA (reference sequence). For the CDR3, the DNA is TGCAGTGCTACTGGGAGGCCCCAGCATTTT. Protein product: CSATGRPQHF.

This clone was observed a few times. The chain combines TRBV9 with TRBJ1-2, with 8 nucleotides matching TRBD1. Per the germline V gene, CDR1 is SGDLS and CDR2 is YYNGEE. After removal of 0 bases from V and 5 bases from J, the junction contained 12 bases not matched to a gene. The CDR3 is 17 amino acids. The CDR3 spells CASSVDGEGTGIYGYTF. CDR3 bases: TGTGCCAGCAGCGTAGACGGAGAAGGGACAGGCATTTATGGCTACACCTTC.

The chain is built from TRBV5-4 and TRBJ1-6, with 8 positions matching TRBD1. The CDR3 runs to 13 residues. V trimming: 9 bases; J trimming: 8 bases; junction bases outside the gene matches: 7. Germline values: CDR1 SGHNT, CDR2 YYREEE (reference sequence). In nucleotides, the CDR3 is TGTGCCAACGGACAGGGAGGGCATTCACCCCTCCACTTT. It yields the protein CANGQGGHSPLHF.

The chain combines TRBV29-1 with TRBJ2-3; no reliable D call. CDR1 and CDR2 (germline): SQVTM, ANQGSEA. Trimming took off 4 bases at V and 4 bases at J, with 12 bases between the two ends. The CDR3 runs 13 residues. The CDR3 nucleotides are TGCAGCGTTGCTTACCAGGTTCCAGATACGCAGTATTTT. Encoded protein: CSVAYQVPDTQYF.

This chain links TRBV7-3 with TRBJ2-1, with D tentatively TRBD2 (6 bases). The CDR3 is 16 residues long. The V gene lost 1 base and the J gene lost 2 bases, with 12 bases spanning the gap. Germline CDR1 and CDR2: SGHTA and FQGTGA. In DNA form, the CDR3 reads TGTGCCAGCAGCTTAATCGGGACTCAGGCCTACAATGAGCAGTTCTTC. It codes for CASSLIGTQAYNEQFF.

The rearrangement uses TRBV27 and TRBJ2-7; TRBD1 agrees at 7 bases. Per the germline V gene, CDR1 is MNHEY and CDR2 is SMNVEV (reference sequence). V dropped 4 bases and J dropped 2; count of bases not matched to a gene: 5. The CDR3 has 14 residues. The CDR3 reads CASSSTGAPYEQYF. The CDR3 bases are TGTGCCAGCAGTTCCACAGGGGCACCCTACGAGCAGTACTTC.

The genes are TRBV28 and TRBJ2-7; the match to TRBD2 covers 10 bases. Trimming at V came to 5 bases and at J to 3 bases, leaving 10 bases not matched to a gene. This CDR3 contains 16 residues. Germline lookup yields CDR1 MDHEN and CDR2 SYDVKM. In nucleotides, the CDR3 is TGTGCCAGCAGTCCCCCCATACTAGCGGGATACTACGAGCAGTACTTC. Protein product: CASSPPILAGYYEQYF.

The chain links TRBV6-1 to TRBJ1-2; D is ambiguous. CDR3 size: 14 residues. The V end was cut by 5 bases, the J end by 7 bases, with 17 bases between. Germline CDR1 is MNHNS and CDR2 is SASEGT. The CDR3 protein is CASSPTLLTSGYTF. Written as DNA, the CDR3 is TGTGCCAGCAGTCCAACCCTTCTCACGAGTGGCTACACCTTC.

J is TRBJ2-1 and V is TRBV5-4, with 7 bases identical to TRBD2. V trimming: 5 bases; J trimming: 0 bases; junction bases outside the gene matches: 8. Per germline, CDR1 SGHNT and CDR2 YYREEE (reference sequence). The length of the CDR3 is 16 residues. As DNA, the CDR3 is TGTGCCAGCAGAACTACTAGCGCGAGCTCCTACAATGAGCAGTTCTTC. The encoded protein is CASRTTSASSYNEQFF.

This chain links TRBV4-1 with TRBJ2-3; 12 bases align to TRBD2. The CDR3 length is 19 residues. Germline trimming cut 0 bases from V and 3 bases from J; bases unmatched to any gene: 10. Per germline, CDR1 MGHRA and CDR2 YSYEKL. The chain's CDR3 is CASSQEGLAGGVRTDTQYF. The CDR3 bases are TGCGCCAGCAGCCAAGAGGGGCTAGCGGGGGGGGTTCGAACAGATACGCAGTATTTT.

The gene calls are TRBV28 and TRBJ2-7; TRBD2 matches at 11 bases. Germline trimming cut 3 bases from V and 4 bases from J; bases unmatched to any gene: 14. Germline CDR1 and CDR2: MDHEN and SYDVKM. The CDR3 contains 18 residues. The CDR3 reads CASSFPLGLAGNIYEQYF. CDR3 DNA sequence: TGTGCCAGCAGTTTCCCACTTGGACTAGCGGGCAATATATACGAGCAGTACTTC.

The CDR3, as DNA: TGTGCTAGTGGTTTGACAGGGGAAAACACCATATATTTT. This codes for CASGLTGENTIYF. The V and J genes are TRBV12-5 and TRBJ1-3, with TRBD1 matching over 7 bases. In germline, CDR1 is LGHNT, CDR2 FRNRAP. The V gene end was trimmed by 2 bases and the J gene end by 6 bases; junction bases not matched to a gene: 1. This CDR3 is 13 amino acids long.

The rearrangement uses TRBV28 and TRBJ2-1; no clear D. Trimming cost V 6 bases and J 0 bases, with 12 bases left between them. The germline gives CDR1 MDHEN, CDR2 SYDVKM. This CDR3 region has 15 residues. The CDR3 DNA sequence: TGTGCCAGCAGCAATATTTACAGCTCCTACAATGAGCAGTTCTTC. Translated, it gives CASSNIYSSYNEQFF.

The chain recombines TRBV2 with TRBJ2-2; 14 bases align to TRBD2. The CDR3 consists of 17 residues. CDR1 SNHLY and CDR2 FYNNEI come from the germline V gene. V lost 6 bases and J lost 4; bases outside the gene matches: 7. In DNA, the CDR3 is TGTGCCAGCAGAGGGACTAGCGGGGGACTGATCACCGGGGAGCTGTTTTTT. This gives the protein CASRGTSGGLITGELFF.

The chain links TRBV5-1 to TRBJ2-3; 8 bases match TRBD1. The junction had 0 bases not matched to a gene; V was cut back by 0 bases and J by 0 bases. The CDR3 is made up of 15 amino acids. Germline loops: CDR1 SGHRS, CDR2 YFSETQ. The CDR3 coding sequence is TGCGCCAGCAGCTTGGGGGACAGGAGCACAGATACGCAGTATTTT. Its protein product is CASSLGDRSTDTQYF.

The chain has TRBV27 and TRBJ1-4; D may be TRBD1 (5 bases). Germline V gene data show CDR1 as MNHEY and CDR2 as SMNVEV (reference sequence). This CDR3 spans 15 amino acids. V shed 3 bases and J shed 2 bases, with 10 bases lying between them. The CDR3 spells CASSFMGGTNEKLFF. The CDR3 DNA reads TGTGCCAGCAGTTTCATGGGGGGGACTAATGAAAAACTGTTTTTT.

This chain links TRBV9 with TRBJ1-1; no firm D call. Germline V gives CDR1 SGDLS, CDR2 YYNGEE. Between the trimmed V and J ends, which lost 0 bases and 0 bases, there was a span of 9 bases. CDR3 length: 15 amino acids. In DNA form, the CDR3 reads TGTGCCAGCAGCGTAGGTCAGGCAATGAACACTGAAGCTTTCTTT. Translating gives CASSVGQAMNTEAFF.

The rearrangement joins TRBV5-1 to TRBJ2-3; TRBD1 is a possible D gene (5 bases). This CDR3 has 17 amino acids. CDR1 SGHRS and CDR2 YFSETQ come from the germline V gene. V lost 0 bases and J 8 bases, leaving 22 bases between the germline ends. CDR3 DNA: TGCGCCAGCAGCTTGGGAATAGGGGCGGATTACAGAAGTACGCAGTATTTT. It encodes CASSLGIGADYRSTQYF.

The chain joins TRBV4-2 to TRBJ1-1; 9 bases map to TRBD1. CDR3 length: 19 amino acids. The germline V gene encodes CDR1 LGHNA and CDR2 YNFKEQ. Trimming cost V 0 bases and J 1 base; bases outside gene matches: 12. This chain's CDR3 is CASSQDSPPDRGRNTEAFF. The CDR3 DNA follows: TGTGCCAGCAGCCAAGATTCCCCCCCCGACAGGGGGAGGAACACTGAAGCTTTCTTT.

The gene calls are TRBV7-3 and TRBJ2-1, with TRBD1 identical over 9 bases. The V gene end was trimmed by 5 bases and the J gene end by 7 bases; junction bases not matched to a gene: 12. The CDR3 length is 16 residues. Germline CDR1 is SGHTA and CDR2 is FQGTGA. The CDR3 bases are TGTGCCAGCAGCCAGCGGACAGGGGCTCGCCCGAATGAGCAGTTCTTC. Its translation: CASSQRTGARPNEQFF.

The chain combines TRBV28 with TRBJ2-2; D is possibly TRBD1 (5 bases). V lost 2 bases and J lost 7, with 11 bases in between. Germline CDR1 is MDHEN and CDR2 is SYDVKM. CDR3 length equals 14 residues. This CDR3 is CASSLVQGGGELFF. The CDR3 coding sequence is TGTGCCAGCAGTTTAGTGCAGGGCGGCGGGGAGCTGTTTTTT.